The rows below give T cell receptor beta chains drawn from one sample of a study of cytomegalovirus exposure and HLA in healthy donors. Clones were sequenced by immunoSEQ multiplex PCR, and TCRdb holds only the in-frame ones, with some missing. The sample includes about 160,000 clones, approximately 72% of them seen just once. The sequencing input was PBMCs. The receptor set was obtained from a female donor in good health and CMV-seronegative. Each CDR3 is given with its conserved first and last residue. A D gene is named only where the DNA matches it firmly. Rows may omit the clone size; those that give it use once, few, many or a size class.

d_gene | j_gene | v_gene | abundance | CDR3aa | CDR3nt
NA | TRBJ1-5 | TRBV30 | NA | CAWTRAKTNQPQHF | TGTGCCTGGACCAGGGCAAAGACCAATCAGCCCCAGCATTTT
TRBD1 | TRBJ1-4 | TRBV18 | NA | CASSPTGRDEKLFF | TGTGCCAGCTCACCGACAGGGAGAGATGAAAAACTGTTTTTT
TRBD2 | TRBJ2-7 | TRBV19 | NA | CASSISGRADEQYF | TGTGCCAGTAGTATTAGTGGGAGGGCCGACGAGCAGTACTTC
NA | TRBJ1-1 | TRBV5-1 | NA | CASSYLQGNTEAFF | TGCGCCAGCAGCTACCTCCAGGGGAACACTGAAGCTTTCTTT
TRBD1 | TRBJ2-7 | TRBV29-1 | NA | CSVVGDRGQYEQYF | TGCAGCGTTGTGGGGGACAGGGGGCAGTACGAGCAGTACTTC
TRBD2 | TRBJ2-7 | TRBV7-8 | NA | CASSLAVAGAPEQYF | TGTGCCAGCAGCTTAGCCGTAGCGGGGGCCCCCGAGCAGTACTTC
NA | TRBJ1-4 | TRBV30 | NA | CAWSLSRTDNNEKLFF | TGTGCCTGGAGTCTTTCCCGGACAGACAATAATGAAAAACTGTTTTTT
TRBD2 | TRBJ2-7 | TRBV5-1 | NA | CASSSLAVSSYEQYF | TGCGCCAGCAGCTCTCTAGCGGTTAGCTCCTACGAGCAGTACTTC
NA | TRBJ2-7 | TRBV2 | NA | CASSRAPSEQYF | TGTGCCAGCAGCAGGGCCCCATCCGAGCAGTACTTC
TRBD1 | TRBJ1-1 | TRBV2 | NA | CASSDVGTGNTEAFF | TGTGCCAGCAGTGACGTCGGGACAGGGAACACTGAAGCTTTCTTT
TRBD2 | TRBJ2-1 | TRBV4-1 | NA | CASSHGLAGGLEQFF | TGCGCCAGCAGCCACGGACTAGCGGGAGGCCTTGAGCAGTTCTTC
NA | TRBJ1-1 | TRBV25-1 | NA | CASSNLQGMNTEAFF | TGTGCCAGCAGTAACCTACAGGGCATGAACACTGAAGCTTTCTTT
NA | TRBJ1-6 | TRBV2 | once | CASVATYNSPLHF | TGTGCCAGCGTAGCCACCTATAATTCACCCCTCCACTTT
NA | TRBJ1-2 | TRBV7-9 | NA | CASSGKGDSYGYTF | TGTGCCAGCAGCGGGAAAGGGGATAGCTATGGCTACACCTTC
TRBD1 | TRBJ1-2 | TRBV9 | few | CASSAPGTGGWGYTF | TGTGCCAGCAGCGCACCGGGGACAGGGGGCTGGGGCTACACCTTC
NA | TRBJ1-5 | TRBV5-5 | NA | CASSSAGGFGQPQHF | TGTGCCAGCAGCAGCGCCGGGGGTTTCGGTCAGCCCCAGCATTTT
NA | TRBJ2-5 | TRBV7-6 | NA | CASSPNRAFLYQETQYF | TGTGCCAGCAGCCCAAACAGGGCCTTCCTGTACCAAGAGACCCAGTACTTC
NA | TRBJ1-1 | TRBV5-6 | NA | CASSSFVNRGANTEAFF | TGTGCCAGCAGCTCCTTTGTGAATCGGGGGGCGAACACTGAAGCTTTCTTT
NA | TRBJ2-7 | TRBV5-1 | NA | CASSPLADSTYEQYF | TGCGCCAGCAGCCCTCTAGCGGACAGCACCTACGAGCAGTACTTC
NA | TRBJ1-2 | TRBV9 | NA | CASSPWGSRGADYGYTF | TGTGCCAGCAGCCCCTGGGGCTCTCGGGGGGCGGACTATGGCTACACCTTC
NA | TRBJ1-2 | TRBV7-8 | NA | CASSHMTANYGYTF | TGTGCCAGCAGCCATATGACAGCTAACTATGGCTACACCTTC
NA | TRBJ1-4 | TRBV10-3 | NA | CAIAKGVGEKLFF | TGTGCCATCGCCAAGGGGGTCGGAGAAAAACTGTTTTTT
TRBD1 | TRBJ2-1 | TRBV9 | NA | CASSPQGSSYNEQFF | TGTGCCAGCAGCCCACAGGGGAGCTCCTACAATGAGCAGTTCTTC
TRBD1 | TRBJ2-7 | TRBV18 | few | CASSPARGQGPEQYF | TGTGCCAGCTCACCAGCTAGAGGACAGGGTCCCGAGCAGTACTTC
NA | TRBJ1-3 | TRBV30 | NA | CAWTRRGVAAGNTIYF | TGTGCCTGGACCCGACGGGGGGTAGCAGCGGGAAACACCATATATTTT
TRBD1 | TRBJ1-4 | TRBV30 | NA | CAWSTGANEKLFF | TGTGCCTGGAGTACAGGGGCTAATGAAAAACTGTTTTTT
NA | TRBJ2-4 | TRBV27 | NA | CASSPGDIQYF | TGTGCCAGCAGTCCGGGAGACATTCAGTACTTC
TRBD2 | TRBJ2-1 | TRBV18 | NA | CASSQPGLAGGLSYNEQFF | TGTGCCAGCTCACAACCGGGACTAGCGGGAGGGCTCTCCTACAATGAGCAGTTCTTC
TRBD2 | TRBJ2-7 | TRBV5-4 | NA | CASSLEVGGSSYEQYF | TGCGCCAGCAGCTTGGAGGTAGGCGGGAGCTCCTACGAGCAGTACTTC
TRBD2 | TRBJ2-7 | TRBV2 | NA | CASSVVGRGSEQYF | TGTGCCAGCAGTGTCGTGGGGCGCGGGAGCGAGCAGTACTTC
TRBD1 | TRBJ2-2 | TRBV14 | NA | CASSWTGKLNTGELFF | TGTGCCAGCAGCTGGACAGGGAAATTGAACACCGGGGAGCTGTTTTTT